This T cell receptor (beta chain) was retrieved from a study of T cells in Graves' hyperthyroidism and ophthalmopathy. This clonotype showed up many times. The CDR3 spans 16 residues. V was cut by 7 bases and J by 4 bases, with 17 bases left in between. The germline V gene encodes CDR1 ENHRY and CDR2 SYGVKD. Ophthalmopathy cases scored 3 or more on the Clinical Activity Score and 4 or more on NOSPECS grade, with duration below 3 months. Exclusion criteria comprised uncontrolled infection, other autoimmune disease, pregnancy or lactation. RNA transcripts gave rise to amplified TCR beta CDR3 regions. The TCR CDR3 first-round RT-PCR relied on the HTBI primer set. TCRdb redid the calling of the multiplex PCR reads with MiXCR, one entry per CDR3 protein. The sample carries hundreds of thousands of distinct CDR3 sequences, 24% recorded once.

The sequenced sample consisted of blood. The TCR comes from a woman aged 40 to 49 with Graves' ophthalmopathy. The V call is TRBV10-3, the J call TRBJ2-6; perhaps TRBD2 as D (5 bases). CDR3 in amino acids: CAITPKRAGGANVLTF. The DNA for the CDR3 is TGTGCCATCACACCGAAGAGGGCCGGCGGGGCCAACGTCCTGACTTTC.